This T cell receptor beta chain was recorded in a study of CDR3 diversity in severe acne. In TCRdb, the PCR reads were re-called with MiXCR into one record per CDR3 protein. This table holds about 84,000 distinct CDR3 sequences, approximately 51% found once. Specimen: blood. The receptor's source is a male donor in good health, without acne.

This CDR3 reads CASSSASRLTGSYEQYF. For the CDR3, the DNA is TGTGCCAGCAGTTCCGCATCCCGCCTGACAGGTTCCTACGAGCAGTACTTC. V usage is TRBV28 and J usage is TRBJ2-7; TRBD1 might be the D (6 bases). Germline V gives CDR1 MDHEN, CDR2 SYDVKM. This CDR3 contains 17 residues. Trimming stripped 4 bases from V and 1 base from J, with 20 bases between. Full variable domain (outside the CDR3, taken from reference TRBV28 and TRBJ2-7): DVKVTQSSRYLVKRTGEKVFLECVQDMDHENMFWYRQDPGLGLRLIYFSYDVKMKEKGDIPEGYSVSREKKERFSLILESASTNQTSMYLCASSSASRLTGSYEQYFGPGTRLTVT.